This passage covers 15 T cell receptor beta chains from one sample sequenced in a study of blood T cells in healthy people across ages. A second PCR of 7 to 11 cycles used a sample-barcoded 5' primer and a J-beta primer mix. TCRdb reprocessed the 5' RACE reads with MiXCR, giving one entry per CDR3 protein. The repertoire holds about 1.6 million distinct CDR3 sequences, with roughly a third as singletons. The sample was blood. All receptors derive from a woman in her thirties in good health.

With respect to this clonotype: One end of the junction fails to match germline, which may point to a read error. The gene calls are TRBV6-6 and TRBJ1-2; D gene unclear. The germline gives CDR1 MNHNY, CDR2 SVGAGI (reference sequence). The CDR3 length is 13 residues. The DNA of the CDR3 is TGTGCCAACAGTTACTCGCAGCCCTATGGCTACACCTTC. Encoded protein: CANSYSQPYGYTF.

As to this clonotype: This clone may be a read error of a much larger clone one base away. The chain carries TRBV25-1 and TRBJ1-2, with TRBD1 identical over 10 bases. With 5 bases clipped from V and 8 bases from J, the junction kept 8 bases outside the gene matches. The V gene's germline CDR1 is MGHDK and CDR2 SYGVNS. This CDR3 is 14 amino acids long. CDR3 sequence (DNA): TGTGCCAGCAGTCCGGCGGGACAGGGGAAAGGCTACACCTTC. Encoded protein: CASSPAGQGKGYTF.

This chain links TRBV3-1 with TRBJ1-1; D is ambiguous. V shed 0 bases and J shed 1 base, with 18 bases lying between them. CDR1 and CDR2 from the germline V gene are LGHDT and YNNKEL (reference sequence). The CDR3 length is 18 residues. CDR3 coding DNA: TGTGCCAGCAGCCAAGATATTATGAGGACGACGGCGAACACTGAAGCTTTCTTT. Protein sequence: CASSQDIMRTTANTEAFF.

The V call is TRBV28, the J call TRBJ2-7, with D maybe TRBD2 (7 bases). The germline gives CDR1 MDHEN, CDR2 SYDVKM. V was trimmed by 7 bases and J by 4 bases, leaving 17 bases between them. CDR3 length: 14 residues. The CDR3 loop reads CASIRGGAGYEQYF. Here the CDR3 DNA reads TGTGCCAGCATTCGAGGGGGGGCAGGTTACGAGCAGTACTTC.

J is TRBJ2-3 and V is TRBV20-1; 8 bases agree with TRBD1. Germline assignment: CDR1 DFQATT and CDR2 SNEGSKA (reference sequence). This CDR3 has 15 residues. Trimming cost V 5 bases and J 0 bases; bases outside gene matches: 7. The CDR3 loop reads CSASTPGGSTDTQYF. CDR3 sequence (DNA): TGCAGTGCTTCTACCCCAGGGGGCAGCACAGATACGCAGTATTTT.

This clonotype was seen only a few times. The chain recombines TRBV29-1 with TRBJ2-1; D remains ambiguous. This CDR3 comprises 13 residues. Per the germline V gene, CDR1 is SQVTM and CDR2 is ANQGSEA. V was cut by 4 bases and J by 6 bases, with 13 bases left in between. CDR3 DNA sequence: TGCAGCGTTGGACTCCCCATCGTCAATGAGCAGTTCTTC. Protein product: CSVGLPIVNEQFF.

This clonotype was picked up a small number of times. This clone may be a read error of a much larger clone one base away. The V call is TRBV29-1, the J call TRBJ2-2; D possibly matches TRBD1 or TRBD2 (6 bases each). Looked up from germline, CDR1 is SQVTM and CDR2 is ANQGSEA. With 7 bases removed from V and 6 bases from J, the gap between germline ends came to 18 bases. This CDR3 comprises 14 residues. CDR3 sequence (DNA): TGCAGCGCAAGGGGGGAGAGCGAGTCCGGGGAGCTGTTTTTT. Its protein product is CSARGESESGELFF.

V and J are TRBV20-1 and TRBJ2-5; 10 nucleotides match TRBD2. CDR1 is DFQATT, CDR2 SNEGSKA, per germline (reference sequence). The CDR3 loop spans 16 amino acids. With 3 bases clipped from V and 5 bases from J, the junction kept 12 bases outside the gene matches. For the CDR3, the DNA is TGCAGTGCTAGTCCGAGAGCGGGGGGGCGGAGGGAGACCCAGTACTTC. It encodes CSASPRAGGRRETQYF.

This clonotype has only a few counts. V is TRBV30 and J is TRBJ2-7; 11 nucleotides agree with TRBD2. Germline V gives CDR1 GTSNPN, CDR2 SVGIG (reference sequence). The CDR3 sequence is 15 residues long. J gave up 3 bases and V 0 bases, and 4 bases lay outside the gene matches. CDR3 DNA: TGTGCCTGGAGTGTTCTAGCGGGAGGAGGCTACGAGCAGTACTTC. Its protein product is CAWSVLAGGGYEQYF.

A few counts support this clonotype. The gene calls are TRBV12-3 or TRBV12-4 and TRBJ2-6, with 9 bases aligning to TRBD1. This CDR3 region has 19 residues. V trimming: 5 bases; J trimming: 2 bases; junction bases outside the gene matches: 13. In DNA form, the CDR3 reads TGTGCCAGCAGTGCTTTGCCGGGACAGGGTGGCCCTGGGGCCAACGTCCTGACTTTC. It yields the protein CASSALPGQGGPGANVLTF.

This chain joins TRBV20-1 and TRBJ2-1; D call uncertain. The CDR3 is 14 amino acids. From germline, CDR1 is DFQATT and CDR2 SNEGSKA (reference sequence). V lost 2 bases and J lost 0, with 8 bases in between. CDR3 protein: CSARPRGSYNEQFF. CDR3 nucleotide sequence: TGCAGTGCTAGACCAAGAGGCTCCTACAATGAGCAGTTCTTC.

This clonotype was observed at least ten times. V and J are TRBV10-3 and TRBJ2-4, with TRBD2 matching over 7 bases. V gave up 4 bases and J gave up 0 bases; unmatched junction bases: 3. The CDR3 totals 15 residues. Germline assignment: CDR1 ENHRY and CDR2 SYGVKD. This chain's CDR3 is CAISGASGAKNIQYF. CDR3 nucleotides: TGTGCCATCAGTGGGGCTAGCGGAGCCAAAAACATTCAGTACTTC.

V is TRBV6-1 and J is TRBJ1-2; TRBD1 matches at 9 bases. V trimming: 6 bases; J trimming: 8 bases; junction bases outside the gene matches: 10. This CDR3 contains 14 residues. Per the germline V gene, CDR1 is MNHNS and CDR2 is SASEGT. The CDR3: CASSRPGTGKGYTF. CDR3 nucleotide sequence: TGTGCCAGCAGCCGTCCCGGGACAGGGAAAGGCTACACCTTC.

This clonotype appeared a few times. V usage is TRBV27 and J usage is TRBJ2-7, with 7 nucleotides matching TRBD1. Per the germline V gene, CDR1 is MNHEY and CDR2 is SMNVEV (reference sequence). CDR3 length: 15 amino acids. V trimming: 10 bases; J trimming: 1 base; junction bases outside the gene matches: 13. The CDR3 bases are TGTGCCATCCTCTCCGGGACAGAAATTTCCTACGAGCAGTACTTC. Amino acid sequence: CAILSGTEISYEQYF.

This chain uses TRBV6-5 with TRBJ1-1, with 8 nucleotides matching TRBD1. The germline V gene has CDR1 MNHEY and CDR2 SVGAGI. This CDR3 is built from 13 residues. V lost 1 base and J lost 10; bases outside the gene matches: 5. CDR3 nucleotides: TGTGCCAGCAGTTACTGGACAGGGTCTCGAGCTTTCTTT. This gives the protein CASSYWTGSRAFF.